This T cell receptor beta chain emerged from a study of vaccination and CD4 T cells after COVID-19 (dated by TCRdb to the early 2020s). With respect to the entire study: Every convalescent patient had a positive nasal swab PCR test for SARS-CoV-2, with mild disease in roughly ten patients and severe disease in one. Two doses of either the Pfizer-BioNTech BNT162b2 vaccine (n=8) or the Moderna mRNA-1273 vaccine (n=2) were administered to participants. In the convalescent cohort there were six males and four females, among whom were two Hispanic individuals, seven Caucasians, two Asians and one multiracial person. Overlapping spike peptide pools from SARS-CoV-2 and from the common cold coronaviruses HCoV-NL63, HCoV-OC43 and HCoV-229E were used as culture stimuli. In ten to eleven COVID-19 convalescent patients and a few infection-naive healthy vaccine recipients, researchers compared the spike-specific CD4+ TCR repertoire from before mRNA vaccination with the repertoire from after. Post-vaccine blood samples were collected a median of about 69 days after the second vaccine dose, ranging from roughly 13 to 241 days. As controls, cultures received a CEFX viral epitope pool (the positive control), an HIV-1 Nef peptide pool (the negative control), or no peptide at all. Post-COVID blood samples were collected from convalescent patients a median of approximately 93 days after diagnosis, with a range of about 30 to 161 days.

As to this clonotype: Its antigen remains unidentified. No clone much larger than this one lies a single base away; base qualities are absent.

Overall study outcomes, separate from this receptor: In convalescent patients, nearly all vaccine-specific clones (304 of 307) were found to be mono-reactive for SARS-CoV-2 spike rather than cross-reactive with common cold coronaviruses. The number of convalescent patients in the study was relatively small, and the study did not examine early timepoints following natural infection. The median number of SARS-CoV-2-reactive clonotypes rose from around 20 after infection to roughly 40 after vaccination, but the change was not significant. Among convalescent patients, a median around 83% of the SARS-CoV-2-reactive clones seen after vaccination appeared only after vaccination, which suggests priming specific to the vaccine.

This specimen's treatment or condition label, interpreted: roughly 10-day PBMC culture with coronavirus spike peptide pools or control peptides (ViraFEST assay). The ViraFEST assay was used in the study, in which antigen-specific T cells were expanded with peptide pools and expanded clonotypes were subsequently identified by TCR sequencing. The positive SARS-CoV-2 PCR tests of the convalescent patients were dated from March to December 2020, before the Alpha, Beta and Delta variants emerged in the United States. Each well held around 2 million PBMCs cultured with roughly 10 ug/ml peptide pools in IMDM containing around 5% human AB serum and 8 to 10 IU/ml IL-2. On days 3 and 7, half of the culture medium was replaced with fresh IL-2-containing medium. Once the cells had been in culture for around nine days, the EasySep CD4+ T cell isolation kit was used to isolate CD4+ T cells by negative selection. Ficoll-Paque Plus gradient centrifugation was used to isolate PBMCs from whole blood, and the isolated PBMCs were then either used fresh or cryopreserved at -140C. Each culture condition was generally run in triplicate wells.

CDR1 and CDR2 (KGHDR, SFDVKD) derive from the germline V gene. The CDR3 numbers 14 residues from cysteine through phenylalanine. Only the CDR3 DNA stays, 42 bases, in frame from base 1. Relative to germline, V is 3 bases shorter and J is 0 bases shorter, with 7 bases between their ends. The protocol used for the library was PCR. DNA from cultured CD4+ T cells was subjected to TCR sequencing with the Oncomine TCR Beta short-read assay at the Johns Hopkins FTIC core. The QIAamp micro DNA kit was used to extract genomic DNA from the cultured CD4+ T cells. The Oncomine TCR Beta libraries from cultured CD4+ T cells were pooled using unique dual indexes and then sequenced on an Illumina iSeq 100. On the study's bioinformatics: Non-productive sequences were removed, and CDR3s not starting with C, not ending with F or W, or shorter than 7 amino acids were discarded. Antigen-specific clonotypes were identified using the MANAFEST web application through comparison of peptide-stimulated wells with reference and other culture wells. For a clone to be called positive, the clone needed an FDR below 0.05, an odds ratio above 5, and a productive frequency above 0.1% in at least two of three replicate wells. Clonotypes that were significantly expanded in both SARS-CoV-2 spike wells and at least one common cold coronavirus spike condition were defined as cross-reactive. Using R version 3.6.1, CDR3 homology was evaluated through Levenshtein distances (stringdist) along with unrooted phylogenetic trees (ape). TCRdb redid the processing of the public reads, applying fastp at Q25 and MiXCR, and retained in-frame beta chains. When rows share a CDR3 protein, they turn into one entry using the most common DNA and genes. Clone size and V and J calls follow TCRdb, not the original study. Recorded for this sample are more than 15,000 distinct CDR3 sequences; less than 40% of them occurred a single time. Of the sample, 15% to 19% falls within the top ten clones.

The receptor was derived from a human donor with COVID-19. Recombination joined TRBV24-1 with TRBJ2-5, and perhaps TRBD2 as D gene, on 5 matching bases. Sequencing was performed on cultured CD4+ T cells from blood. The nucleotide sequence reads as follows: TGTGCCACCAGTGATCAGGACTACCAAGAGACCCAGTACTTC. Protein translation: CATSDQDYQETQYF.